The rows below give T cell receptor beta chains drawn from one sample of a study of T cell responses to AZD1222 COVID-19 vaccine. TCRdb's copy holds only in-frame clones and misses some; the assay was immunoSEQ multiplex PCR. Seen here are 110,000 to 150,000 clones, about 93% observed once, and the top ten hold less than 6.5%. The input for sequencing was peripheral blood, taken on day 0 of AZD1222 vaccination. The receptors were sampled from an adult in good health. The CDR3 runs from the conserved cysteine through the conserved F or W. The order of the fields is clone size, D gene, V gene, J gene, CDR3 protein, CDR3 DNA. D genes are given only for firm matches. Only some rows state a clone size, as once, few, many or a class for expanded clones.

>-|-|TRBV5-1|TRBJ2-1
CASSLLGGPNEQFF
TGCGCCAGCAGCTTATTGGGGGGCCCCAATGAGCAGTTCTTC
>-|TRBD1|TRBV5-4|TRBJ2-5
CASNTRQGSETQYF
TGTGCCAGCAACACAAGACAGGGGTCGGAGACCCAGTACTTC
>once|-|TRBV12-3/TRBV12-4|TRBJ1-2
CASTTVGDYGYTF
TGTGCCAGCACCACCGTGGGAGACTATGGCTACACCTTC
>-|TRBD1|TRBV27|TRBJ2-7
CASSYGTGLYEQYF
TGTGCCAGCAGTTACGGGACAGGGTTATACGAGCAGTACTTC
>-|-|TRBV18|TRBJ1-2
CASSPAGGRNYGYTF
TGTGCCAGCTCACCCGCCGGGGGGCGGAACTATGGCTACACCTTC
>-|TRBD1|TRBV18|TRBJ1-2
CASSTGLGYTF
TGTGCCAGCTCGACAGGGTTAGGCTACACCTTC
>few|-|TRBV28|TRBJ1-5
CASSFNKGPQHF
TGTGCCAGCAGTTTCAATAAGGGGCCCCAGCATTTT
>-|TRBD2|TRBV28|TRBJ2-7
CASSFWAGETYEQYF
TGTGCCAGCAGTTTTTGGGCGGGGGAAACCTACGAGCAGTACTTC
>-|-|TRBV15|TRBJ2-1
CATSRDFREFEFF
TGTGCCACCAGCAGAGATTTTCGGGAGTTCGAGTTCTTC
>-|-|TRBV3-1/TRBV3-2|TRBJ1-2
CASSQSHAYSNYGYTF
TGTGCCAGCAGCCAATCTCACGCATACTCTAACTATGGCTACACCTTC
>-|-|TRBV12-5|TRBJ1-5
CASGLVLPRAVNQPQHF
TGTGCTAGTGGTTTGGTACTTCCCAGGGCTGTAAATCAGCCCCAGCATTTT
>-|-|TRBV2|TRBJ2-7
CASSDGGIYSYEQYF
TGTGCCAGCAGTGATGGGGGGATCTACTCCTACGAGCAGTACTTC
>-|-|TRBV5-1|TRBJ1-2
CASGLSNRDGYTF
TGCGCCAGCGGACTTTCAAACAGGGATGGCTACACCTTC
>-|-|TRBV5-6|TRBJ1-2
CASTKQGYGYTF
TGTGCCAGCACAAAACAGGGATATGGCTACACCTTC
>-|-|TRBV5-1|TRBJ1-1
CASSQNAGSEAFF
TGCGCCAGCAGCCAAAACGCCGGGAGTGAAGCTTTCTTT
>-|-|TRBV9|TRBJ2-5
CASSVWSGQGGETQYF
TGTGCCAGCAGCGTATGGTCTGGGCAGGGTGGAGAGACCCAGTACTTC
>-|-|TRBV12-3/TRBV12-4|TRBJ2-5
CASSLDRETQYF
TGTGCCAGCAGTCTAGACCGAGAGACCCAGTACTTC
>-|TRBD2|TRBV19|TRBJ2-1
CASSISSGSVNEQFF
TGTGCCAGTAGTATATCTAGCGGGAGCGTTAATGAGCAGTTCTTC
>-|TRBD2|TRBV27|TRBJ2-7
CASSQRTSGRHYEQYF
TGTGCCAGCAGCCAACGGACTAGCGGGAGGCATTACGAGCAGTACTTC
>-|TRBD2|TRBV14|TRBJ2-1
CASSQIRGGGRSYNEQFF
TGTGCCAGCAGCCAGATTAGGGGGGGCGGGAGGAGCTACAATGAGCAGTTCTTC
>-|TRBD2|TRBV7-4|TRBJ2-3
CASSPPGASGRVNDTQYF
TGTGCCAGCAGCCCGCCGGGGGCTAGCGGGAGGGTCAATGATACGCAGTATTTT
>few|-|TRBV6-4|TRBJ2-2
CASTGPTGELFF
TGTGCCAGCACCGGGCCCACCGGGGAGCTGTTTTTT
>few|-|TRBV5-8|TRBJ1-5
CASSPDGSSNQPQHF
TGTGCCAGCAGCCCGGACGGGTCCAGCAATCAGCCCCAGCATTTT
>-|TRBD2|TRBV9|TRBJ2-5
CASSVVPSGRASGETQYF
TGTGCCAGCAGCGTAGTTCCTAGCGGGAGGGCCAGTGGAGAGACCCAGTACTTC
>-|TRBD2|TRBV4-1|TRBJ2-1
CASSQGWLAGGPESYNEQFF
TGCGCCAGCAGCCAAGGGTGGTTAGCGGGAGGGCCTGAATCCTACAATGAGCAGTTCTTC
>-|-|TRBV6-5|TRBJ2-1
CASSYSYRHLYNEQFF
TGTGCCAGCAGTTACTCGTACAGACATCTCTACAATGAGCAGTTCTTC
>-|-|TRBV25-1|TRBJ2-2
CASKYDTGELFF
TGTGCCAGCAAGTACGACACCGGGGAGCTGTTTTTT
>-|TRBD1|TRBV7-2|TRBJ1-2
CASSETGEYGYTF
TGTGCCAGCAGCGAGACAGGGGAATATGGCTACACCTTC
>-|-|TRBV10-3|TRBJ1-4
CAISSNNEKLFF
TGTGCCATCAGTTCTAATAATGAAAAACTGTTTTTT
>-|-|TRBV4-1|TRBJ1-2
CASSHVLRGTGLNYGYTF
TGCGCCAGCAGCCATGTCCTTAGGGGTACAGGGCTCAACTATGGCTACACCTTC
>-|-|TRBV7-9|TRBJ1-2
CASSSILEGWDYGYTF
TGTGCCAGCAGCTCTATCTTGGAGGGTTGGGACTATGGCTACACCTTC
>-|TRBD1|TRBV2|TRBJ1-4
CASSRTGVEKLFF
TGTGCCAGCAGCCGGACAGGGGTGGAAAAACTGTTTTTT
>-|-|TRBV29-1|TRBJ1-2
CSADIEGYTF
TGCAGCGCCGACATCGAAGGCTACACCTTC
>-|-|TRBV5-1|TRBJ1-2
CASSLEAGALGYTF
TGCGCCAGCAGCTTGGAGGCGGGGGCGCTGGGCTACACCTTC
>-|TRBD2|TRBV19|TRBJ2-4
CASSIGGARNIQYF
TGTGCCAGTAGTATCGGGGGGGCGAGAAACATTCAGTACTTC
>-|-|TRBV7-9|TRBJ1-2
CASSSLGQASNYGYTF
TGTGCCAGCAGCTCTTTGGGTCAGGCCTCTAACTATGGCTACACCTTC
>-|-|TRBV6-5|TRBJ1-1
CASSYGFGEGSTEAFF
TGTGCCAGCAGTTACGGATTTGGCGAGGGGAGCACTGAAGCTTTCTTT
>-|-|TRBV6-6|TRBJ1-6
CATADGASSYNSPLHF
TGTGCCACCGCGGACGGGGCCAGCTCCTATAATTCACCCCTCCACTTT
>-|TRBD2|TRBV6-4|TRBJ2-2
CASRTSRNTGELFF
TGTGCCAGCAGGACTAGCAGAAACACCGGGGAGCTGTTTTTT
>-|TRBD1|TRBV4-2|TRBJ1-1
CASSQDWAGGVTDTEAFF
TGTGCCAGCAGCCAAGATTGGGCAGGGGGAGTCACGGACACTGAAGCTTTCTTT
>-|TRBD1|TRBV27|TRBJ1-2
CASSSPGQGTHGYTF
TGTGCCAGCAGTTCCCCGGGACAGGGGACCCATGGCTACACCTTC